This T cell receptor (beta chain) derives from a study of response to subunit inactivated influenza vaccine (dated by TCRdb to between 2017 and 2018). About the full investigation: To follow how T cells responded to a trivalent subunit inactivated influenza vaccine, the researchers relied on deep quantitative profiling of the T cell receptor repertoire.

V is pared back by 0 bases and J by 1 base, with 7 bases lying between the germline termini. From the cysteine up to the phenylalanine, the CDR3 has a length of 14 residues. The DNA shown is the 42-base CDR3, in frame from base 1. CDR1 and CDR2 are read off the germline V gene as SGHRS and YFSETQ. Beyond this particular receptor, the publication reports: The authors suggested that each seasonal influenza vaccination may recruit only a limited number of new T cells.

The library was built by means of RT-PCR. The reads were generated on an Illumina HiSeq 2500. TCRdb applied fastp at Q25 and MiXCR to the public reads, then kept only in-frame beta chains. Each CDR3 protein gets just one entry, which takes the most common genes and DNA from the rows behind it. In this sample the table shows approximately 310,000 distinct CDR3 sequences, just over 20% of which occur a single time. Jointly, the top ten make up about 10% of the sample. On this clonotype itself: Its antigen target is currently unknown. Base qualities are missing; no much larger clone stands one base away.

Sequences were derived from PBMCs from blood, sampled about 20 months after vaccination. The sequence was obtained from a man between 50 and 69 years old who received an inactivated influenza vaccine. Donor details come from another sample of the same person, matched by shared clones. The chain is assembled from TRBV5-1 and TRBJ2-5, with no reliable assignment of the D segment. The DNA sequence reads TGCGCCAGCAGCTTGGAACTACCCCAAGAGACCCAGTACTTC. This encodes CASSLELPQETQYF.